The 6 T cell receptor beta chains below come from one sample, sequenced in a study of T-cell reconstitution after alpha-beta-depleted transplantation in children. A library of TCRbeta sequences, prepared with unique molecular identifiers, was generated. TCRdb reanalysed the PCR reads using MiXCR and keeps one entry per CDR3 protein. The sample holds 250,000 or so distinct CDR3 sequences, roughly 25% seen once. The specimen was PBMCs, mostly from graft donor cells, collected 360 days after TCRalphabeta/CD19-depleted stem cell transplant. Receptors were obtained from a female patient aged 2-15 years who had a stem cell transplant for congenital amegakaryocytic thrombocytopenia, so the T cells may come from the graft donor.

J is TRBJ1-6 and V is TRBV6-1; no clear D gene. This CDR3 has 14 residues. Per germline, CDR1 MNHNS and CDR2 SASEGT. V gave up 5 bases and J gave up 7 bases, with 12 bases separating them. CDR3 nucleotides: TGTGCCAGCAGTAGGAGAGGGTTCAATTCACCCCTCCACTTT. Its translation is CASSRRGFNSPLHF.

This clonotype was recorded a few times. The chain has TRBV29-1 and TRBJ1-4; D is undetermined. The V gene lost 7 bases and the J gene lost 0 bases, with 15 bases spanning the gap. Germline-derived CDR1 and CDR2 are SQVTM and ANQGSEA. The CDR3 consists of 15 residues. CDR3 nucleotides: TGCAGCGAGCCCCTCGGTAACACAACTAATGAAAAACTGTTTTTT. Protein: CSEPLGNTTNEKLFF.

The chain couples TRBV5-1 to TRBJ2-1; 8 nucleotides match TRBD2. V lost 3 bases and J lost 0; bases outside the gene matches: 8. This CDR3 has 17 amino acids. Germline lookup yields CDR1 SGHRS and CDR2 YFSETQ. The CDR3 loop is CASSSSGGGLSYNEQFF. The CDR3 DNA sequence: TGCGCCAGCAGCTCTTCCGGGGGGGGTCTCTCCTACAATGAGCAGTTCTTC.

This chain joins TRBV7-9 and TRBJ2-5; D call uncertain. The ends were cut back, 1 base at V and 5 bases at J, with 14 bases in the middle. Germline CDR1 is SEHNR and CDR2 is FQNEAQ (reference sequence). This CDR3 has 15 residues. The DNA for the CDR3 is TGTGCCAGCAGCTTAGGAGTTGACCCGAGGGAGACCCAGTACTTC. Protein: CASSLGVDPRETQYF.

This chain uses TRBV29-1 with TRBJ2-2; TRBD2 agrees at 8 bases. The V and J ends lost 1 base and 4 bases, in that order; junction bases with no gene match: 5. The length of the CDR3 is 15 residues. Germline V gene lookup returns CDR1 SQVTM and CDR2 ANQGSEA. Here the CDR3 reads CSVEGGGRRTGELFF. The CDR3 DNA sequence: TGCAGCGTTGAAGGGGGCGGGAGGCGCACCGGGGAGCTGTTTTTT.

This clonotype was seen more than once but under ten times. In DNA, the CDR3 is TGTGCCAGCAGTCCTACTACCGGGCTCGAGCAGTACTTC. It translates to CASSPTTGLEQYF. The rearrangement joins TRBV12-3 or TRBV12-4 to TRBJ2-7; D is unclear. Trimming took off 5 bases at V and 6 bases at J, with 14 bases between the two ends. The CDR3 sequence is 13 residues long.